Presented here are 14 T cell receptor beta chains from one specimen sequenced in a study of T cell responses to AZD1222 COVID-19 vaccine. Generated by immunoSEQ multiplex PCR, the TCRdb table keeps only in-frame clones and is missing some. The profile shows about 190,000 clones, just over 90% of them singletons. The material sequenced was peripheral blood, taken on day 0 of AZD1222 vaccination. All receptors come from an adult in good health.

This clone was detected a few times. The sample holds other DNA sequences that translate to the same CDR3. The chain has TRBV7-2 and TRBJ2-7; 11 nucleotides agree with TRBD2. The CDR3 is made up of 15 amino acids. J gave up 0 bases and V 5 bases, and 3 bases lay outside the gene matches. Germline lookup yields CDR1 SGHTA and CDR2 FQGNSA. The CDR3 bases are TGTGCCAGCAGCACGACTAGCGGGGTCTCCTACGAGCAGTACTTC. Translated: CASSTTSGVSYEQYF. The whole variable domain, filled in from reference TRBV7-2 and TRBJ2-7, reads GAGVSQSPSNKVTEKGKDVELRCDPISGHTALYWYRQSLGQGLEFLIYFQGNSAPDKSGLPSDRFSAERTGGSVSTLTIQRTQQEDSAVYLCASSTTSGVSYEQYFGPGTRLTVT.

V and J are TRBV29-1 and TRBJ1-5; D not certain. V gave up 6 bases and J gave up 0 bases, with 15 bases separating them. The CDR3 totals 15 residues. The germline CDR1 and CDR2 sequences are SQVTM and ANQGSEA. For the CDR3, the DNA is TGCAGCGTCACGACGGTCGAAGATAGCAATCAGCCCCAGCATTTT. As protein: CSVTTVEDSNQPQHF.

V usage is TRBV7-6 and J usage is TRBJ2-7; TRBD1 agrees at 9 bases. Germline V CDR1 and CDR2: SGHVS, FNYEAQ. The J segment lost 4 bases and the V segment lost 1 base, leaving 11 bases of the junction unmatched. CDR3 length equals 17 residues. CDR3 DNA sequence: TGTGCCAGCAGCTTAGGATCCGTGGGGACAGGGATTTACGAGCAGTACTTC. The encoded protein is CASSLGSVGTGIYEQYF. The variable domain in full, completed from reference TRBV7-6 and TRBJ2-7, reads GAGVSQSPRYKVTKRGQDVALRCDPISGHVSLYWYRQALGQGPEFLTYFNYEAQQDKSGLPNDRFSAERPEGSISTLTIQRTEQRDSAMYRCASSLGSVGTGIYEQYFGPGTRLTVT.

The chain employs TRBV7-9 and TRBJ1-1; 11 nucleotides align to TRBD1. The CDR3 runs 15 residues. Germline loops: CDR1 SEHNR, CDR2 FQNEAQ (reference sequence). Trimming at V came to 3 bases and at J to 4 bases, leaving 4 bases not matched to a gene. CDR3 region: CASSLDGTGGTEAFF. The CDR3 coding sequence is TGTGCCAGCAGCTTGGACGGGACAGGGGGCACTGAAGCTTTCTTT.

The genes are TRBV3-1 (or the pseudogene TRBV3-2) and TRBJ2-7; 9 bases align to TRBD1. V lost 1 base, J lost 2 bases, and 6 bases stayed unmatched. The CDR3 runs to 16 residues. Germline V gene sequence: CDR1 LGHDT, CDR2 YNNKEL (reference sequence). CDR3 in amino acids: CASSQGGGQGAYEQYF. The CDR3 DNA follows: TGTGCCAGCAGCCAAGGGGGGGGACAGGGAGCCTACGAGCAGTACTTC.

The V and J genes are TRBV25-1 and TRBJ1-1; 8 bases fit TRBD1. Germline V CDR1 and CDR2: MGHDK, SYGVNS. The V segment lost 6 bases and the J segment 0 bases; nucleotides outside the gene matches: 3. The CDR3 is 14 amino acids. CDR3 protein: CASSEQGVNTEAFF. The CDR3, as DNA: TGTGCCAGCAGCGAACAGGGGGTGAACACTGAAGCTTTCTTT.

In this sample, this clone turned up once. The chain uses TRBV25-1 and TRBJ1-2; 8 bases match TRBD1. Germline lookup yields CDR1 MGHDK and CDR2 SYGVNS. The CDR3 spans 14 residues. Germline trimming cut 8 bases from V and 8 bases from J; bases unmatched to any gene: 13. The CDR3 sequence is CASAGTGHYLGYTF. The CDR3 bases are TGTGCCAGCGCCGGGACAGGCCACTATTTGGGCTACACCTTC.

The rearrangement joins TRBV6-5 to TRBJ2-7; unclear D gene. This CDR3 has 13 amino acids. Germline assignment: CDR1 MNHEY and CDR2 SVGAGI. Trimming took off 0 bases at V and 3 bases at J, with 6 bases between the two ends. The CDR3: CASSYSVGYEQYF. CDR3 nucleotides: TGTGCCAGCAGTTACTCAGTGGGCTACGAGCAGTACTTC.

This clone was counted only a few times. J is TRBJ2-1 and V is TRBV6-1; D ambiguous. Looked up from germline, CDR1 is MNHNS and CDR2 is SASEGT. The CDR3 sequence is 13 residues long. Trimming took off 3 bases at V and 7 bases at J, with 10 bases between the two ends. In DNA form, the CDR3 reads TGTGCCAGCAGTGATCTATTGTGGAATGAGCAGTTCTTC. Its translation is CASSDLLWNEQFF.

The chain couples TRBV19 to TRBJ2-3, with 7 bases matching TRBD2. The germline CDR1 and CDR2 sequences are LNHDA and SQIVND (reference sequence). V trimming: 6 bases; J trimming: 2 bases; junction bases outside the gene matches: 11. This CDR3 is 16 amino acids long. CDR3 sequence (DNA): TGTGCCAGTAGGGGAACCCCGGGGGGACCCACAGATACGCAGTATTTT. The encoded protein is CASRGTPGGPTDTQYF.

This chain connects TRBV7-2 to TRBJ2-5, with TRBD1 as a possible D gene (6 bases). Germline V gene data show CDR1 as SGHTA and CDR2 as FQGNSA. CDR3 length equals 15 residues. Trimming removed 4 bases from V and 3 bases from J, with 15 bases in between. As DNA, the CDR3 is TGTGCCAGCAGCTCACCCGCACAGGGAAAAGAGACCCAGTACTTC. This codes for CASSSPAQGKETQYF.

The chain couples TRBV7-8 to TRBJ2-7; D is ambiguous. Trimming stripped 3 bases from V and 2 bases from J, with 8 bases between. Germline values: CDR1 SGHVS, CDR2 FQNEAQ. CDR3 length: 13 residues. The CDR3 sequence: CASSFRATYEQYF. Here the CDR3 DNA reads TGTGCCAGCAGCTTTCGGGCCACCTACGAGCAGTACTTC.

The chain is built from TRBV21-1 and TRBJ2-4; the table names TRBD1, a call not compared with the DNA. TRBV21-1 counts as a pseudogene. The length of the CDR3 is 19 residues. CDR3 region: CASSKVDSPRRIAKNIQYF. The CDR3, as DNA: TGTGCCAGCAGCAAAGTGGACAGCCCAAGACGTATAGCCAAAAACATTCAGTACTTC.

CDR3 sequence reads: CASSLRADTEAFF. CDR3 nucleotide sequence: TGTGCCAGCTCCTTGCGGGCTGACACTGAAGCTTTCTTT. The genes are TRBV28 and TRBJ1-1; D gene unclear. CDR1 is MDHEN and CDR2 is SYDVKM in the germline V gene. CDR3 size: 13 residues. Trimming removed 8 bases from V and 3 bases from J, with 13 bases in between.